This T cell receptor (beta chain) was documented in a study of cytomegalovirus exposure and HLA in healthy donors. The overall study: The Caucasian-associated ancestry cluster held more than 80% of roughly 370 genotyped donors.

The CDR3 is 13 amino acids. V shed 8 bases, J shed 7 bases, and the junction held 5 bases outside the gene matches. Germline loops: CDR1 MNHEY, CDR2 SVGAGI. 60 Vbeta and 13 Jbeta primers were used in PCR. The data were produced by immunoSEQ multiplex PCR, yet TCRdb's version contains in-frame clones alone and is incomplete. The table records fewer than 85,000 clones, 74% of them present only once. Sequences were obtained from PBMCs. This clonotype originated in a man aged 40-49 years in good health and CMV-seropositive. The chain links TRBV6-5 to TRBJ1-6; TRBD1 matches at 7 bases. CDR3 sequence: CASAGTENSPLHF. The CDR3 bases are TGTGCCAGCGCCGGGACAGAGAATTCACCCCTCCACTTT.